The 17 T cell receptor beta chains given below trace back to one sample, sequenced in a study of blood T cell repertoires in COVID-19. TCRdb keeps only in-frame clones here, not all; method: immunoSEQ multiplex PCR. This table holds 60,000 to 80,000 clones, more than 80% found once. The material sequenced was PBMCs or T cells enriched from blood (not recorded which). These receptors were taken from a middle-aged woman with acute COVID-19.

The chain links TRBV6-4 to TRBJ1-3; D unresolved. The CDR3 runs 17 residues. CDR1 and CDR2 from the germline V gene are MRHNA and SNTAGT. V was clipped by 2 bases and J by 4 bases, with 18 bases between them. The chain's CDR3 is CASSDPTFSPRGNTIYF. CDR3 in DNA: TGTGCCAGCAGTGACCCAACCTTCTCCCCGAGGGGAAACACCATATATTTT.

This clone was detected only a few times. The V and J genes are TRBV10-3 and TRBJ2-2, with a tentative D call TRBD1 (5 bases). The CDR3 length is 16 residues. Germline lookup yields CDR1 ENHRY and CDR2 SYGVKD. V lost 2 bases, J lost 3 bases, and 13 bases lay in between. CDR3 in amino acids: CAISEPQGSHTGELFF. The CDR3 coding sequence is TGTGCCATCAGTGAGCCCCAGGGTTCCCACACCGGGGAGCTGTTTTTT.

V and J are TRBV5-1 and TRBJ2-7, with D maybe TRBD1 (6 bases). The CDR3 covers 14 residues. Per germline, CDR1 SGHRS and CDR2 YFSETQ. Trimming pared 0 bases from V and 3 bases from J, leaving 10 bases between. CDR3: CASSLGQGLYEQYF. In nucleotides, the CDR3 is TGCGCCAGCAGCTTGGGGCAGGGGCTCTACGAGCAGTACTTC.

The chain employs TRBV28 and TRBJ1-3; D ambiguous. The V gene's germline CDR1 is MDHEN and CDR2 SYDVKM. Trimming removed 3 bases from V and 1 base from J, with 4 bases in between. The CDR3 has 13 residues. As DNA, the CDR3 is TGTGCCAGCAGTTTCCTTTCTGGAAACACCATATATTTT. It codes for CASSFLSGNTIYF.

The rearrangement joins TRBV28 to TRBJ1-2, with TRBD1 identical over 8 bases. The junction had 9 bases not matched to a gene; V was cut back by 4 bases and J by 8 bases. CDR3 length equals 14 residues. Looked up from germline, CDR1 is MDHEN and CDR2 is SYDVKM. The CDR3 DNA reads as TGTGCCAGCAGTTCCGGACAGGGAAGGGAGGGCTACACCTTC. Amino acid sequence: CASSSGQGREGYTF.

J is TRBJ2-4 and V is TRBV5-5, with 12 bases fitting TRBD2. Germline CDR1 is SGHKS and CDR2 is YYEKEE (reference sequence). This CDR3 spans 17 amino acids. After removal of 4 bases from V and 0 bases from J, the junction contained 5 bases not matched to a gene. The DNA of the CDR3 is TGTGCCAGCAGCAAACTAGCGGGGGGAACAGCCAAAAACATTCAGTACTTC. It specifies CASSKLAGGTAKNIQYF.

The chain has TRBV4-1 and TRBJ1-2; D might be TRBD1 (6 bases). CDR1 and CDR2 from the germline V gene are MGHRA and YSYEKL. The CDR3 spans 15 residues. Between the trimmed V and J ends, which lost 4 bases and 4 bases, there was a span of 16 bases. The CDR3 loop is CASSRLQGNFYGYTF. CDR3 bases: TGCGCCAGCAGCCGTCTACAGGGCAATTTCTATGGCTACACCTTC.

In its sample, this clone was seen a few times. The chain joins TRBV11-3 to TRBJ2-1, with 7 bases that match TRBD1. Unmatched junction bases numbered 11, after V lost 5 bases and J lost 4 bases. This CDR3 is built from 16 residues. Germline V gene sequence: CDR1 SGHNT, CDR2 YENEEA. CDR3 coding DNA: TGTGCCAGCAGCGCTAAGGGGACAGTTGGATACAATGAGCAGTTCTTC. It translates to CASSAKGTVGYNEQFF.

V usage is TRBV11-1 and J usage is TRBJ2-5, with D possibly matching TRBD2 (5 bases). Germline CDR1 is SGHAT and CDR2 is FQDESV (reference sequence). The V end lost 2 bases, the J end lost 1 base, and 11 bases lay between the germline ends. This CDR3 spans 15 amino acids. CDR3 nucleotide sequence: TGTGCCAGCAGCTTACGAAGCGGTAGCCAAGAGACCCAGTACTTC. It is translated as CASSLRSGSQETQYF.

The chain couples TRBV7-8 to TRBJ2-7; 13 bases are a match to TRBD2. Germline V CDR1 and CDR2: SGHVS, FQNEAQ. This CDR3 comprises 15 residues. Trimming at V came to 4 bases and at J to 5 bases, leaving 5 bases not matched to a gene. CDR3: CASSSGTSGVHEQYV. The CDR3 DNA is TGTGCCAGCAGCTCGGGGACTAGCGGGGTCCACGAGCAGTACGTC.

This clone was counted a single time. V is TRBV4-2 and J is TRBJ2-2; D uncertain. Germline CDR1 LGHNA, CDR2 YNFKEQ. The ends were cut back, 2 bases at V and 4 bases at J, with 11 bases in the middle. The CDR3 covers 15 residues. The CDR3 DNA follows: TGTGCCAGCAGCCAATCAGAAGACATCACCGGGGAGCTGTTTTTT. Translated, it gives CASSQSEDITGELFF.

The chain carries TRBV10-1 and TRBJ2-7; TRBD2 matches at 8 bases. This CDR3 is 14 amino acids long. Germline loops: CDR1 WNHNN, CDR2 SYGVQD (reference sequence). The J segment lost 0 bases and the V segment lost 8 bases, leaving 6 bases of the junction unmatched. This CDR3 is CASLGAGASYEQYV. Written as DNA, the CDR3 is TGCGCCAGCCTTGGAGCGGGGGCCTCCTACGAGCAGTACGTC.

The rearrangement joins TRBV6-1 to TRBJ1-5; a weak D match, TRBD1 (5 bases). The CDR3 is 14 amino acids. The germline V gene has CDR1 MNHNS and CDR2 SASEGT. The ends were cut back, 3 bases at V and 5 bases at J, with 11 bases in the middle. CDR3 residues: CASSDTGFHQPQHF. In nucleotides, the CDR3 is TGTGCCAGCAGTGATACAGGTTTTCATCAGCCCCAGCATTTT.

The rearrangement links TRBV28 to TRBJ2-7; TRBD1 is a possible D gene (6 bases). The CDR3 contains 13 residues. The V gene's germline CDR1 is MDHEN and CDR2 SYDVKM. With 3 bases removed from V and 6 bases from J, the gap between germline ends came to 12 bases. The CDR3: CASSFPGRGEQYF. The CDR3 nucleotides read TGTGCCAGCAGTTTCCCGGGCAGGGGCGAGCAGTACTTC.

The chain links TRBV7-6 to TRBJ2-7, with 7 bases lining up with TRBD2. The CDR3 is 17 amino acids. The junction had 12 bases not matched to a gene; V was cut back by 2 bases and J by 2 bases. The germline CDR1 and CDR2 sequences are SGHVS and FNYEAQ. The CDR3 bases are TGTGCCAGCAGCTTATCGAACTCCGGGACTACGCCCTACGAGCAGTACTTC. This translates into CASSLSNSGTTPYEQYF.

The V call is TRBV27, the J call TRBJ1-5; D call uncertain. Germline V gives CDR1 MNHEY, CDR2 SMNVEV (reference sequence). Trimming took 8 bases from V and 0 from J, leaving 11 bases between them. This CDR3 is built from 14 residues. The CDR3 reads CASGYSGSNQPQHF. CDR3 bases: TGTGCCAGCGGATACAGTGGTAGCAATCAGCCCCAGCATTTT.

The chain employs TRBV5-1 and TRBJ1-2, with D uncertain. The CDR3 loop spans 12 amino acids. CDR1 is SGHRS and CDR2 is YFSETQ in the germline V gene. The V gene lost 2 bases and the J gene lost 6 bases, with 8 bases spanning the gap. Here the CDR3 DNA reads TGCGCCAGCAGCTTACCGTCGGATGGCTACACCTTC. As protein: CASSLPSDGYTF.